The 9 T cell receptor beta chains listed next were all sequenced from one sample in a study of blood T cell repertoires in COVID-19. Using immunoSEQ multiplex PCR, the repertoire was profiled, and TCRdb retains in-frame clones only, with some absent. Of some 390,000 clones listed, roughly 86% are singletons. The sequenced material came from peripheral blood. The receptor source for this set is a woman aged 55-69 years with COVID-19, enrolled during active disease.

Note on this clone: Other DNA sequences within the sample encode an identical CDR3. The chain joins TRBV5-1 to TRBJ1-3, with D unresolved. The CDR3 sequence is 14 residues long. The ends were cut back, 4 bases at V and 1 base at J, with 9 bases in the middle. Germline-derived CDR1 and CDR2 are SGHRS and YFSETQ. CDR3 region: CASSPGSSGNTIYF. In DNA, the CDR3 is TGCGCCAGCAGCCCGGGGAGTTCTGGAAACACCATATATTTT.

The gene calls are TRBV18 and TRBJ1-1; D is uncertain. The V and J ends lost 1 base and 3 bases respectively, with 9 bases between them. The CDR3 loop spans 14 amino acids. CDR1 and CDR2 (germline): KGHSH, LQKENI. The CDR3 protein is CASSPRAFDTEAFF. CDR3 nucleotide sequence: TGTGCCAGCTCACCACGGGCTTTTGACACTGAAGCTTTCTTT.

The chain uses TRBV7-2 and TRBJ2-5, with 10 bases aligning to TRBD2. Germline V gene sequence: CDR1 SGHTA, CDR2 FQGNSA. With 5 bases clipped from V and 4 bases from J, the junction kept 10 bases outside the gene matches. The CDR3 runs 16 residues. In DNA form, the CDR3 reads TGTGCCAGCAGCCTCCGCGCTAGCGGGGGAGTAGAGACCCAGTACTTC. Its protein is CASSLRASGGVETQYF.

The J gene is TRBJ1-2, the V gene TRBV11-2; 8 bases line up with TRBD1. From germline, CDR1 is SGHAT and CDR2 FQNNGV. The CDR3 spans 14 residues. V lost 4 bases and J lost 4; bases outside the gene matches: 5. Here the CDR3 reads CASSSDRASYGYTF. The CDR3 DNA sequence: TGTGCCAGCAGCTCGGACAGGGCCTCCTATGGCTACACCTTC.

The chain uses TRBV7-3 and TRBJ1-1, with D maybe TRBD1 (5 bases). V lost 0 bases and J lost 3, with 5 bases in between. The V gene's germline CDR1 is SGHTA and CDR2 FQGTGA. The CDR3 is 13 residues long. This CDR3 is CASSLTQDTEAFF. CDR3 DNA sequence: TGTGCCAGCAGCTTAACACAGGACACTGAAGCTTTCTTT.

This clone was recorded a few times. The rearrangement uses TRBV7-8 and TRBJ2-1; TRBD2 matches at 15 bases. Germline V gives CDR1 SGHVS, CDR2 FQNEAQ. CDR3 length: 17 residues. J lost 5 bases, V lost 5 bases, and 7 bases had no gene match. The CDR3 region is CASSARTSGGANNEQFF. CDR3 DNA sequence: TGTGCCAGCAGCGCCCGGACTAGCGGGGGGGCCAACAATGAGCAGTTCTTC.

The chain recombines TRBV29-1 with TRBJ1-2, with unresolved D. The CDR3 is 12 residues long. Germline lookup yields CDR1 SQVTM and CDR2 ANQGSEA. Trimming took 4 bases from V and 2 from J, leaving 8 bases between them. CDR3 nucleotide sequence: TGCAGCGTTGCCACAGAGAACTATGGCTACACCTTC. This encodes CSVATENYGYTF.

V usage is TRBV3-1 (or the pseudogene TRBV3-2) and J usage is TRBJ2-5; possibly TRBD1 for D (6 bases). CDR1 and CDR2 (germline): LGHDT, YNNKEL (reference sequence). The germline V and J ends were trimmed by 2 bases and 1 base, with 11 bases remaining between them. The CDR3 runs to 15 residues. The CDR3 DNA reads TGTGCCAGCAGCCAAAATAACAGGGTCCAAGAGACCCAGTACTTC. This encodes CASSQNNRVQETQYF.

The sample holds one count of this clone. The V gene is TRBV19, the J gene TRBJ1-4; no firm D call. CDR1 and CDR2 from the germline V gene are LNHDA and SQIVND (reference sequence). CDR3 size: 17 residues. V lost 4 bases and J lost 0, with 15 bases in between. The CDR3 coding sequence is TGTGCCAGTAGTAGGGGAGTGGAAAGGTCAACTAATGAAAAACTGTTTTTT. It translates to CASSRGVERSTNEKLFF.